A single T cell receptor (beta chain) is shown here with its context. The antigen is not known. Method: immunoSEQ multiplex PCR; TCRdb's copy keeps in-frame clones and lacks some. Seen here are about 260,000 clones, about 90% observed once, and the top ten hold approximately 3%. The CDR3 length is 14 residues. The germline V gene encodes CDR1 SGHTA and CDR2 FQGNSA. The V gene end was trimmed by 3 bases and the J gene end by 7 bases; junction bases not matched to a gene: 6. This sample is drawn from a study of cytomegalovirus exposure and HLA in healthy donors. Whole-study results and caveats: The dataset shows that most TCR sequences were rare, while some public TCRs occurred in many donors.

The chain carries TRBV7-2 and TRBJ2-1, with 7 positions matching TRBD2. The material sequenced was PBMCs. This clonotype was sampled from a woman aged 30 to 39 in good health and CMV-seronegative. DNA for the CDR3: TGTGCCAGCAGCTTCGGCGGGAGCGTAAATGAGCAGTTCTTC. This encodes CASSFGGSVNEQFF.